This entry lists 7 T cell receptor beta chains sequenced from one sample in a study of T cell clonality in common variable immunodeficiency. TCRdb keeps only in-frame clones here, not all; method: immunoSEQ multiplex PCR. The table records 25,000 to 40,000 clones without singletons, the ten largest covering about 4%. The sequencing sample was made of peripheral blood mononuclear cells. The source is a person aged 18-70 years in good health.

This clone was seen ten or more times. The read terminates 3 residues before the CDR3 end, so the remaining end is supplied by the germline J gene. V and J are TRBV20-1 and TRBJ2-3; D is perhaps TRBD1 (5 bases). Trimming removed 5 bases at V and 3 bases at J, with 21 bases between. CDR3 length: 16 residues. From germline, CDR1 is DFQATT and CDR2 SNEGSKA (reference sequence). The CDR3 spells CSAYHTGTPGTDTQYF. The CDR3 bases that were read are TGCAGTGCTTACCACACAGGAACCCCTGGAACAGATACG.

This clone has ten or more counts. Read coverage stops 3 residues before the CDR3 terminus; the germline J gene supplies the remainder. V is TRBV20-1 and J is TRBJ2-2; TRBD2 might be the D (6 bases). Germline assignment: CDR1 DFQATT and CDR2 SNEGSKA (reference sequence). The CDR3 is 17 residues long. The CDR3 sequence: CSARDAGRASYNSPLFF. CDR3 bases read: TGCAGTGCTAGAGATGCGGGGAGAGCCTCCTATAATTCACCG.

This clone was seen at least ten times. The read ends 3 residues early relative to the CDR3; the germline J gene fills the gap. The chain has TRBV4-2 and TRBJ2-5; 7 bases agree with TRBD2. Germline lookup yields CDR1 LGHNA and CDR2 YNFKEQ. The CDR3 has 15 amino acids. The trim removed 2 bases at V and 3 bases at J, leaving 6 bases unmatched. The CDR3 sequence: CASSQPEREKETQYF. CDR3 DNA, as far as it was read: TGTGCCAGCAGCCAACCCGAGCGGGAAAAAGAGACC.

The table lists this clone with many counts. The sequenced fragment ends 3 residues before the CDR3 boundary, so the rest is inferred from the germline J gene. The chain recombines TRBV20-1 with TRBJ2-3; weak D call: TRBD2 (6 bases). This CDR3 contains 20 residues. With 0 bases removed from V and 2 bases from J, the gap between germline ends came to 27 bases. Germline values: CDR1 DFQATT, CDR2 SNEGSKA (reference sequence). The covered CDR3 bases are TGCAGTGCTAGAGACCCGGACAATGGCATTAGCGGTGTGTTCACAGATACG. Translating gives CSARDPDNGISGVFTDT. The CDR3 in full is CSARDPDNGISGVFTDTQYF.

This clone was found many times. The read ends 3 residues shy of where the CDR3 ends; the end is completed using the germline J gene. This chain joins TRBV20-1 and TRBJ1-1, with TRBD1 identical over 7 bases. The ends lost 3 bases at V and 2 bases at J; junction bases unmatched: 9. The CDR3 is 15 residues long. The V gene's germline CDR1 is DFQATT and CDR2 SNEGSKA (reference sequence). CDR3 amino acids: CSARRQGQLNTEAFF. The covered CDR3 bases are TGCAGTGCTAGGAGGCAGGGACAGCTAAACACTGAA.

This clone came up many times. CDR3 DNA, as far as it was read: TGCGCCAGCAGCTTGGCCGGAGCGGGGGATTTGTACGAG. As protein: CASSLAGAGDLYE. In full, the CDR3 reads CASSLAGAGDLYEQYF. V is TRBV5-1 and J is TRBJ2-7, with 8 positions matching TRBD2. The read gets to within 3 residues of the CDR3 end, and the germline J gene fills in the rest. J lost 4 bases, V lost 0 bases, and 9 bases had no gene match. The CDR3 spans 16 residues. Germline V gives CDR1 SGHRS, CDR2 YFSETQ. The whole variable domain, filled in from reference TRBV5-1 and TRBJ2-7, reads KAGVTQTPRYLIKTRGQQVTLSCSPISGHRSVSWYQQTPGQGLQFLFEYFSETQRNKGNFPGRFSGRQFSNSRSEMNVSTLELGDSALYLCASSLAGAGDLYEQYFGPGTRLTVT.

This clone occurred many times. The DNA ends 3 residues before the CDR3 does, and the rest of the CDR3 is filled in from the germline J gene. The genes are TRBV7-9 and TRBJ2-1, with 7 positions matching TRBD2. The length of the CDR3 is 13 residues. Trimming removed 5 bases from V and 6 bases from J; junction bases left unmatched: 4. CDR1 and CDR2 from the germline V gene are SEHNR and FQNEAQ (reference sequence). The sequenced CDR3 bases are TGTGCCAGCAGCCAGCGGGGAGGCAATGAG. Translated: CASSQRGGNE. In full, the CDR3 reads CASSQRGGNEQFF.